The clone carrying this T cell receptor beta chain was observed a few times. Its specificity is not known. This sample was included in a study of tumor and adjacent non-tumor tissue in lung cancer. Points from the study as a whole: Tumor repertoires had a smaller top 100 clone share than normal lung.

No cell sorting was done before RNA was extracted from the tissue. More than 3 cm separated this lung sample from the edge of the tumor. The library came from three nested PCR rounds adapted from ARM-PCR protocols. TCRdb re-called the multiplex PCR reads with MiXCR, one entry per CDR3 protein. The sample yields 60,000 or so distinct CDR3 sequences, 61% seen once. CDR1 is DFQATT, CDR2 SNEGSKA, per germline (reference sequence). The V and J ends lost 3 bases and 5 bases, in that order; junction bases with no gene match: 5. The CDR3 is 14 amino acids. This clonotype was obtained from a man between 70 and 80 years old with non-small cell lung cancer. This sequence joins TRBV20-1 and TRBJ1-1, with 11 bases lining up with TRBD1. Input material: distant non-tumor lung tissue. The DNA for the CDR3 is TGCAGTGCTAGGGACAGGGGGCAGGGGACTGAAGCTTTCTTT. It yields the protein CSARDRGQGTEAFF.